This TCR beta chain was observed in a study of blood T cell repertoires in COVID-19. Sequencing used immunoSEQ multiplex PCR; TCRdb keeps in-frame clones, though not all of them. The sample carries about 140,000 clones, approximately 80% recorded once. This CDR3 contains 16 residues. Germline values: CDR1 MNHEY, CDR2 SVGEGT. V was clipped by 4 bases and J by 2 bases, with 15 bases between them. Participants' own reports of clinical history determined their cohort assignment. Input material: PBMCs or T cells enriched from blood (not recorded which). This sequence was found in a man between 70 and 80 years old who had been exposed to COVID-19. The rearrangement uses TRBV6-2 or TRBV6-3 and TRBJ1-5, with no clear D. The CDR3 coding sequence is TGTGCCAGCAGTTCCAACATGCGGGGTGGCAATCAGCCCCAGCATTTT. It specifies CASSSNMRGGNQPQHF.